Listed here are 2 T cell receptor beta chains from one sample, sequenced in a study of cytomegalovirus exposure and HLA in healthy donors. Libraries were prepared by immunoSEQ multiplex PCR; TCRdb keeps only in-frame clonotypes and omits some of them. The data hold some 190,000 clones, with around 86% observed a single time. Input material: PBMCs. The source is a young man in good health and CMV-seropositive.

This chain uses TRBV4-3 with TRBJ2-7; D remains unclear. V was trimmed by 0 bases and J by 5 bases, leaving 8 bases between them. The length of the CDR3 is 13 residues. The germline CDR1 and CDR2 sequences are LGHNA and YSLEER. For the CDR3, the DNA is TGCGCCAGCAGCCAAGATCTACGGGACGAGCAGTACTTC. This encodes CASSQDLRDEQYF.

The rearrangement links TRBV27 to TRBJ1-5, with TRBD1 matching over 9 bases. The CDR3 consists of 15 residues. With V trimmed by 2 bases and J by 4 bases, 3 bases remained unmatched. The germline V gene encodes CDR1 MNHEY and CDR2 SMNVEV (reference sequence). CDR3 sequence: CASSLGTGRNQPQHF. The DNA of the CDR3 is TGTGCCAGCAGTTTAGGGACAGGGCGTAATCAGCCCCAGCATTTT.